This TCR beta chain was captured in a study of PD-1 blockade in mismatch repair-deficient tumors. Produced via immunoSEQ multiplex PCR; TCRdb's table is partial and in-frame only. Found here are 56,000 or so clones, more than 75% of them singletons; the top ten hold 2.5% to 4%. The CDR3 has 17 amino acids. Germline V lookup: CDR1 SGHNT, CDR2 YYREEE (reference sequence). Trimming cost V 3 bases and J 7 bases; bases outside gene matches: 11. This material consisted of peripheral blood, taken 4 weeks after starting pembrolizumab. The receptor was isolated from an adult with mismatch repair-deficient cancer. The V and J genes are TRBV5-4 and TRBJ2-1; 12 bases line up with TRBD2. The DNA for the CDR3 is TGTGCCAGCAGCTCACTACTTCGACTAGCGGGAGCGAATGAGCAGTTCTTC. This codes for CASSSLLRLAGANEQFF.